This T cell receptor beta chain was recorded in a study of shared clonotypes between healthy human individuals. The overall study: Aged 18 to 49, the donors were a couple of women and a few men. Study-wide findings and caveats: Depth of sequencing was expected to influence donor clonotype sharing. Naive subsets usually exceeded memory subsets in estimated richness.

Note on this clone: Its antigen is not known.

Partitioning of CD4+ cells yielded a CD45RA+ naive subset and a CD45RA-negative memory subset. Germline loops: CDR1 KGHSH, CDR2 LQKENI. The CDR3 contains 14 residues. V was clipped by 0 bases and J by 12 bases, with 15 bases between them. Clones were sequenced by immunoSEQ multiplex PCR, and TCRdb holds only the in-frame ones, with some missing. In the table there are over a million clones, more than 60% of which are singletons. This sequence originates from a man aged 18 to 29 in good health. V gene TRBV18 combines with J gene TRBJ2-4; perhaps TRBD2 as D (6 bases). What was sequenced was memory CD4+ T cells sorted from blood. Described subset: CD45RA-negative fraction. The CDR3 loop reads CASSPPGTAGPQYF. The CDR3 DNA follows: TGTGCCAGCTCACCACCGGGTACCGCGGGGCCTCAGTACTTC.